A single sample is the source of the 12 T cell receptor beta chains below, sequenced in a study of blood T cells in healthy people across ages. PCR was performed a second time for about 6 to 12 cycles using a sample-barcoded 5' primer and a J-beta primer mix. TCRdb ran MiXCR on the 5' RACE reads and lists one entry per CDR3 protein. The sample lists approximately 1.5 million distinct CDR3 sequences, approximately 43% occurring once. The sample comprised blood. The origin of the receptors is a woman aged 18-30 years in good health.

The chain recombines TRBV28 with TRBJ2-1; 7 bases are shared with TRBD2. This CDR3 contains 17 residues. Germline-derived CDR1 and CDR2 are MDHEN and SYDVKM. V lost 0 bases and J lost 8; bases outside the gene matches: 13. The CDR3 reads CASSLWGSGRGIDEQFF. The CDR3 DNA reads as TGTGCCAGCAGTTTATGGGGTAGCGGGCGGGGGATTGATGAGCAGTTCTTC.

The gene calls are TRBV6-6 and TRBJ2-3; D tentatively reads TRBD1 or TRBD2 (6 bases each). The V and J ends lost 5 bases and 9 bases respectively, with 21 bases between them. The length of the CDR3 is 15 residues. Germline CDR1 is MNHNY and CDR2 is SVGAGI (reference sequence). CDR3: CASSHGGRQQITQYF. The CDR3 region has the DNA TGTGCCAGCAGTCACGGGGGCCGGCAGCAGATAACGCAGTATTTT.

This rearrangement joins TRBV7-2 to TRBJ2-3, with 8 bases aligning to TRBD2. CDR1 and CDR2 from the germline V gene are SGHTA and FQGNSA. The CDR3 runs 17 residues. Germline trimming cut 5 bases from V and 0 bases from J; bases unmatched to any gene: 10. The chain's CDR3 is CASSDLWAGGSTDTQYF. The CDR3 nucleotides read TGTGCCAGCAGCGACCTCTGGGCGGGGGGAAGCACAGATACGCAGTATTTT.

This chain uses TRBV20-1 with TRBJ2-5; tentative D call: TRBD1 (6 bases). The DNA end is a closer match to TRBJ2-7, so the J assignment may be wrong. The CDR3 loop spans 13 amino acids. Germline V gene sequence: CDR1 DFQATT, CDR2 SNEGSKA (reference sequence). This CDR3 reads CSARGTVLNEQYF. CDR3 DNA: TGCAGTGCTAGAGGGACAGTCCTGAACGAGCAGTACTTC.

The chain links TRBV4-3 to TRBJ2-1, with no clear D. The J call may not be correct, given that the DNA end is closer to TRBJ2-7. The CDR3 has 14 residues. Germline assignment: CDR1 LGHNA and CDR2 YSLEER. The CDR3 DNA reads as TGCGCCAGCAGCCAATTCAGCTCCTACAATGAGCAGTACTTC. This encodes CASSQFSSYNEQYF.

The chain uses TRBV20-1 and TRBJ1-2; 9 bases map to TRBD1. The CDR3 runs 14 residues. V gave up 3 bases and J gave up 5 bases; unmatched junction bases: 7. CDR1 DFQATT and CDR2 SNEGSKA come from the germline V gene (reference sequence). Here the CDR3 DNA reads TGCAGTGCTAGGGACAGGGGCCCGCGTTATGGCTACACCTTC. Translating gives CSARDRGPRYGYTF.

The chain is built from TRBV24-1 and TRBJ2-1, with 7 bases lining up with TRBD2. The CDR3 covers 15 residues. Germline loops: CDR1 KGHDR, CDR2 SFDVKD. V shed 5 bases, J shed 7 bases, and the junction held 10 bases outside the gene matches. DNA for the CDR3: TGTGCCACCAGTGTTCAGGGCGCGGGGGAGAATGAGCAGTTCTTC. Translating it yields CATSVQGAGENEQFF.

This clonotype showed up just a few times. This chain connects TRBV7-9 to TRBJ2-5; D call uncertain. V lost 5 bases and J 2 bases, leaving 12 bases between the germline ends. The germline V gene encodes CDR1 SEHNR and CDR2 FQNEAQ (reference sequence). This CDR3 comprises 14 residues. Written as DNA, the CDR3 is TGTGCCAGCAGCCACAACTACGGGCAAGAGACCCAGTACTTC. Encoded protein: CASSHNYGQETQYF.

This clonotype showed up just a few times. The chain has TRBV6-2 or TRBV6-3 and TRBJ2-7; D gene unclear. V was cut by 6 bases and J by 3 bases, with 12 bases left in between. CDR3 length: 13 residues. Per germline, CDR1 MNHEY and CDR2 SVGEGT. CDR3 nucleotide sequence: TGTGCCAGCAGCCCCCCGGAAAGCTACGAGCAGTACTTC. Protein sequence: CASSPPESYEQYF.

This clonotype appeared once. The chain's CDR3 is CASSTWDIGGRGELFF. The CDR3 nucleotides are TGTGCCAGCAGCACCTGGGACATCGGAGGTCGTGGGGAACTGTTTTTT. The genes are TRBV7-9 and TRBJ1-4; a weak D match, TRBD1 (6 bases). This CDR3 has 16 residues. With 5 bases removed from V and 12 bases from J, the gap between germline ends came to 25 bases. CDR1 is SEHNR, CDR2 FQNEAQ, per germline (reference sequence).

This clonotype has just a few counts. The V and J genes are TRBV11-2 and TRBJ2-7, with D tentatively TRBD2 (7 bases). The V gene lost 3 bases and the J gene lost 6 bases, with 12 bases spanning the gap. Germline V gives CDR1 SGHAT, CDR2 FQNNGV. This CDR3 comprises 13 residues. In DNA form, the CDR3 reads TGTGCCAGCAGCTTCGCGGGGGCTGGCGAGCAGTACTTC. Translated: CASSFAGAGEQYF.

This chain joins TRBV7-2 and TRBJ2-7; D gene unclear. Trimming left V 5 bases short and J 6 bases short, with 14 bases between. Germline CDR1 is SGHTA and CDR2 is FQGNSA. This CDR3 is built from 13 residues. The CDR3 nucleotides are TGTGCCAGCAGCGTGGATTTGGAGCGCGAGCAGTACTTC. It specifies CASSVDLEREQYF.